The 20 T cell receptor beta chains reported below all come from one sample, sequenced in a study of beta chain features in type 1 diabetes. Overall study results and limits: Shortening that was moderate but significant affected the TCRB CDR3s of Type 1 diabetes patients in all four CD4+ subsets.

Expressed TCRB transcripts got sequenced, as all isolated RNA was reverse transcribed. Method: immunoSEQ multiplex PCR; TCRdb's copy keeps in-frame clones and lacks some. The repertoire consists of more than 120,000 clones, with approximately 13% occurring once and the leading ten covering less than 1.5%. These receptors have no identified antigens. What was sequenced was central memory CD4+ T cells from blood. All receptors come from a young man with type 1 diabetes.

The chain couples TRBV9 to TRBJ2-7, with 10 bases fitting TRBD1. Germline V CDR1 and CDR2: SGDLS, YYNGEE. J was trimmed by 5 bases and V by 4 bases; bases with no gene match: 6. CDR3 length: 14 amino acids. The CDR3 DNA reads as TGTGCCAGCAGCCCGCACGGACAGGGGGACGAGCAGTACTTC. Its translation: CASSPHGQGDEQYF.

The rearrangement uses TRBV10-3 and TRBJ1-5, with D hard to call. This CDR3 has 11 amino acids. V was pared by 8 bases and J by 3 bases, with 5 bases between. Germline CDR1 and CDR2: ENHRY and SYGVKD. The DNA of the CDR3 is TGTGCCATCGGGCCCAATCAGCCCCAGCATTTT. Protein product: CAIGPNQPQHF.

This clone occurred a few times. V gene TRBV7-9 combines with J gene TRBJ2-2; D gene unclear. This CDR3 is 15 amino acids long. CDR1 is SEHNR, CDR2 FQNEAQ, per germline (reference sequence). Between the trimmed V and J ends, which lost 3 bases and 5 bases, there was a span of 13 bases. In nucleotides, the CDR3 is TGTGCCAGCAGCTTCCCACCCGCATTAACCGGGGAGCTGTTTTTT. Translation: CASSFPPALTGELFF.

The rearrangement links TRBV7-3 to TRBJ2-7; 9 bases match TRBD1. Germline lookup yields CDR1 SGHTA and CDR2 FQGTGA. The CDR3 spans 15 residues. V shed 6 bases and J 5 bases; nucleotides not matched to a gene: 11. CDR3 sequence (DNA): TGTGCCAGCAGTCTCTCGGGACAGGGTAACCACGAGCAGTACTTC. Residues: CASSLSGQGNHEQYF.

The CDR3 DNA reads as TGTGCCAGCAGCGTCGGACAGGGCGTGGGCCAAGAGACCCAGTACTTC. It translates to CASSVGQGVGQETQYF. The rearrangement links TRBV9 to TRBJ2-5; TRBD1 aligns across 8 bases. V trimming: 2 bases; J trimming: 1 base; junction bases outside the gene matches: 7. Germline CDR1 is SGDLS and CDR2 is YYNGEE. The CDR3 length is 16 residues.

This clone turned up a few times. The CDR3 DNA reads TGTGCCAGCGGCGGGACAGGCAATCAGCCCCAGCATTTT. As protein: CASGGTGNQPQHF. The chain joins TRBV2 to TRBJ1-5, with 7 positions matching TRBD1. V gave up 8 bases and J gave up 2 bases; unmatched junction bases: 3. The CDR3 contains 13 residues. Per germline, CDR1 SNHLY and CDR2 FYNNEI.

In this sample, this clone turned up a few times. This chain links TRBV29-1 with TRBJ1-2; D is uncertain. Trimming left V 7 bases short and J 7 bases short, with 16 bases between. The CDR3 runs to 12 residues. CDR1 SQVTM and CDR2 ANQGSEA come from the germline V gene. In DNA, the CDR3 is TGCAGCGCTGGGCGGTCCGTCGGTGGCTACACCTTC. This codes for CSAGRSVGGYTF.

This clone was seen only a few times. The CDR3 loop reads CASSYVYEQYF. CDR3 nucleotides: TGTGCCAGCAGTTATGTATACGAGCAGTACTTC. The J gene is TRBJ2-7, the V gene TRBV6-6, with no clear D. V was trimmed by 3 bases and J by 4 bases, leaving 4 bases between them. Germline CDR1 is MNHNY and CDR2 is SVGAGI (reference sequence). The CDR3 runs 11 residues.

The chain has TRBV6-5 and TRBJ2-1; the match to TRBD1 covers 7 bases. The CDR3 is 13 amino acids. From germline, CDR1 is MNHEY and CDR2 SVGAGI. The ends lost 7 bases at V and 2 bases at J; junction bases unmatched: 2. The CDR3 DNA reads TGTGCCAGCAAGGGGGCGACCTACAATGAGCAGTTCTTC. Its protein is CASKGATYNEQFF.

This clone came up a few times. This chain links TRBV18 with TRBJ2-1, with TRBD1 matching 7 bases. Trimming at V came to 3 bases and at J to 4 bases, leaving 6 bases not matched to a gene. The CDR3 runs to 15 residues. Germline-derived CDR1 and CDR2 are KGHSH and LQKENI. The CDR3 region is CASSPGTVLYNEQFF. The CDR3 DNA is TGTGCCAGCTCACCTGGGACAGTACTTTACAATGAGCAGTTCTTC. Full variable domain (outside the CDR3, taken from reference TRBV18 and TRBJ2-1): NAGVMQNPRHLVRRRGQEARLRCSPMKGHSHVYWYRQLPEEGLKFMVYLQKENIIDESGMPKERFSAEFPKEGPSILRIQQVVRGDSAAYFCASSPGTVLYNEQFFGPGTRLTVL.

The CDR3 loop reads CASSENLSKAFF. CDR3 DNA sequence: TGTGCCAGCAGTGAAAACCTGTCGAAGGCTTTCTTT. The chain has TRBV6-1 and TRBJ1-1; no definite D call. The CDR3 is 12 amino acids. V shed 2 bases and J shed 11 bases, with 12 bases lying between them. Per the germline V gene, CDR1 is MNHNS and CDR2 is SASEGT.

Points on this clone: Different DNA sequences within this sample yield the same CDR3. This chain uses TRBV7-9 with TRBJ2-5, with D tentatively TRBD1 or TRBD2 (5 bases each). V was shortened by 3 bases and J by 1 base, with 6 bases between the two germline ends. CDR3 length equals 13 residues. In germline, CDR1 is SEHNR, CDR2 FQNEAQ (reference sequence). The CDR3 DNA is TGTGCCAGCAGCTTTGGGGGCCAAGAGACCCAGTACTTC. Translation: CASSFGGQETQYF.

The rearrangement links TRBV29-1 to TRBJ1-1; no reliable D call. Germline lookup yields CDR1 SQVTM and CDR2 ANQGSEA. The CDR3 contains 12 residues. V lost 5 bases to trimming and J lost 6 bases, with 13 bases between them. This CDR3 reads CSVNGLISEAFF. CDR3 DNA sequence: TGCAGCGTTAACGGGCTTATCTCTGAAGCTTTCTTT.

J is TRBJ1-3 and V is TRBV11-2; D is undetermined. This CDR3 comprises 15 residues. Germline-derived CDR1 and CDR2 are SGHAT and FQNNGV. Trimming pared 2 bases from V and 3 bases from J, leaving 11 bases between. Written as DNA, the CDR3 is TGTGCCAGCAGCTTATCTGGGTTTGGTGGAAACACCATATATTTT. It yields the protein CASSLSGFGGNTIYF. Full variable domain (rest looked up from reference TRBV11-2 and TRBJ1-3): EAGVAQSPRYKIIEKRQSVAFWCNPISGHATLYWYQQILGQGPKLLIQFQNNGVVDDSQLPKDRFSAERLKGVDSTLKIQPAKLEDSAVYLCASSLSGFGGNTIYFGEGSWLTVV.

The chain carries TRBV5-4 and TRBJ1-5; unclear D gene. Germline lookup yields CDR1 SGHNT and CDR2 YYREEE (reference sequence). The CDR3 spans 13 residues. V lost 7 bases and J 4 bases, leaving 12 bases between the germline ends. The CDR3, as DNA: TGTGCCAGCGGTAATGGCAGGAATCAGCCCCAGCATTTT. It yields the protein CASGNGRNQPQHF.

Only a few counts were recorded for this clone. This chain uses TRBV19 with TRBJ2-5; 9 bases are a match to TRBD1. Trimming took 8 bases from V and 4 from J; bases not matched to a gene: 8. There are 14 residues in the CDR3. The germline gives CDR1 LNHDA, CDR2 SQIVND (reference sequence). The CDR3 bases are TGTGCCAGTGGCACAGGGGGCGTAGGAGAGACCCAGTACTTC. It translates to CASGTGGVGETQYF.

V usage is TRBV7-9 and J usage is TRBJ1-1, with D possibly TRBD1 on 6 matching bases. The germline V and J ends were trimmed by 1 base and 1 base, with 16 bases remaining between them. The CDR3 consists of 17 residues. Germline CDR1 reads SEHNR; CDR2 reads FQNEAQ (reference sequence). The CDR3 spells CASSLGQGTIRNTEAFF. DNA for the CDR3: TGTGCCAGCAGCTTAGGCCAGGGGACAATCAGGAACACTGAAGCTTTCTTT.

There are a few counts of this clone. The chain is built from TRBV11-2 and TRBJ2-5, with 8 bases aligning to TRBD1. The V gene's germline CDR1 is SGHAT and CDR2 FQNNGV. With 0 bases clipped from V and 5 bases from J, the junction kept 5 bases outside the gene matches. This CDR3 comprises 15 residues. CDR3 sequence reads: CASSLDPGGWETQYF. CDR3 DNA: TGTGCCAGCAGCTTAGATCCAGGGGGCTGGGAGACCCAGTACTTC.

CDR3 loop: CAISGIAGSTDTQYF. CDR3 nucleotides: TGTGCCATCAGTGGGATAGCGGGGTCCACAGATACGCAGTATTTT. The J gene is TRBJ2-3, the V gene TRBV10-3, with TRBD2 matching over 8 bases. The V gene's germline CDR1 is ENHRY and CDR2 SYGVKD. This CDR3 is 15 amino acids long. Germline trimming cut 4 bases from V and 2 bases from J; bases unmatched to any gene: 5.

This clone was detected only a few times. At the DNA level, this CDR3 is encoded by other sequences in the same sample as well. This chain connects TRBV7-2 to TRBJ1-1; D uncertain. The CDR3 sequence is 13 residues long. The V gene's germline CDR1 is SGHTA and CDR2 FQGNSA. V was clipped by 4 bases and J by 1 base, with 7 bases between them. DNA for the CDR3: TGTGCCAGCAGCTCCCAGGCGAACACTGAAGCTTTCTTT. Residues: CASSSQANTEAFF.